This TCR beta chain was observed in a study of T cell changes during pregnancy in multiple sclerosis. The protocol was immunoSEQ multiplex PCR, while the TCRdb copy is restricted to in-frame clones and leaves out a portion. This sample yields around 110,000 clones, of which 92% are seen a single time; 1.5% to 1.7% belongs to the top ten. CDR3 length: 17 amino acids. V dropped 0 bases and J dropped 5 bases, with 20 bases sitting between them. Germline V lookup: CDR1 SGHRS, CDR2 YFSETQ. Sequenced material: peripheral blood, taken in the third trimester of pregnancy. The chain joins TRBV5-1 to TRBJ1-2, with D uncertain. This TCR was sampled from a female donor with multiple sclerosis, enrolled in a pregnancy study. The CDR3 DNA reads TGCGCCAGCAGCTTGGGGGTTAACGCTCCAGGTTATTATGGCTACACCTTC. It codes for CASSLGVNAPGYYGYTF. Looking up the rest from reference TRBV5-1 and TRBJ1-2 gives the full variable domain: KAGVTQTPRYLIKTRGQQVTLSCSPISGHRSVSWYQQTPGQGLQFLFEYFSETQRNKGNFPGRFSGRQFSNSRSEMNVSTLELGDSALYLCASSLGVNAPGYYGYTFGSGTRLTVV.